This T cell receptor (beta chain) derives from a study of siplizumab effects on memory and regulatory T cells. V lost 6 bases, J lost 8 bases, and 13 bases lay in between. This CDR3 spans 12 amino acids. Germline V gives CDR1 MNHEY, CDR2 SVGAGI. Repertoires were generated with immunoSEQ multiplex PCR, while TCRdb's copy carries only in-frame clones and drops some. The sample has under 110,000 clones, nearly 95% seen once. The genes are TRBV6-5 and TRBJ1-2; D is unresolved. This sequence originates from a human donor in good health. Sequencing was done on a sample of non-Treg CD4+ T cells sorted from blood. The CDR3 loop reads CASRSTTRGYTF. In DNA, the CDR3 is TGTGCCAGCAGATCTACTACCCGCGGCTACACCTTC.